This T cell receptor beta chain comes out of a study of molecular identifiers for immune sequencing clone quantification. With V trimmed by 4 bases and J by 2 bases, 2 bases remained unmatched. This CDR3 has 13 residues. CDR1 and CDR2 from the germline V gene are MDHEN and SYDVKM. This clonotype was counted at least ten times. TCRdb processed the PCR reads anew with MiXCR; each CDR3 protein has one entry. The sample lists around 20,000 distinct CDR3 sequences, roughly a sixth occurring once. The sequencing sample was made of naive CD8+ T cells from blood, with Jurkat cell RNA spiked in. Indicated subset: FACS-sorted CD8+CD4-CCR7+CD45RA+ naive T cells. The V and J genes are TRBV28 and TRBJ2-7, with TRBD1 matching over 7 bases. The receptor's source is a human donor in good health. Some libraries in this study had Jurkat cell RNA spiked in. The CDR3 region is CASSYRGPYEQYF. CDR3 coding DNA: TGTGCCAGCAGTTACAGGGGCCCCTACGAGCAGTACTTC.